This TCR beta chain was recovered during a study of blood T cell repertoires in COVID-19. The overall study: The United States, Italy and Spain supplied acute and convalescent COVID-19 samples. From T cells, B-cell-depleted T cells, or PBMCs came the material, which was cDNA or gDNA.

There are 14 residues in the CDR3. Trimming cost V 7 bases and J 3 bases, with 16 bases left between them. The germline gives CDR1 MNHEY, CDR2 SVGAGI. Original analysis: Estimation of nucleated cell counts relied on the amplification of reference gene primers. The assay was immunoSEQ multiplex PCR, and TCRdb's table has in-frame clones only and misses some. V and J calls plus clone size are reproduced from that table; the DNA served to infer D and trimming. In the table there are about 260,000 clones, 87% of which are singletons. This chain links TRBV6-5 with TRBJ2-7, with D possibly TRBD2 on 5 matching bases. Sequencing used peripheral blood. The source of this sequence is a woman between 50 and 59 years old who had recovered from COVID-19. CDR3 in DNA: TGTGCCAGCACCGAAACGGGGATATACTACGAGCAGTACTTC. This codes for CASTETGIYYEQYF.